This T cell receptor beta chain came from a study of T cell responses to AZD1222 COVID-19 vaccine. Both about-4-week and about-12-week second-dose recipients were combined. This CDR3 comprises 14 residues. The germline CDR1 and CDR2 sequences are MNHEY and SVGAGI. Trimming pared 0 bases from V and 1 base from J, leaving 5 bases between. Profiling relied on immunoSEQ multiplex PCR, and the TCRdb table lists in-frame clones only, not all of them. The sample has roughly 120,000 clones; 92% are singletons. Details on this clone: The antigen remains undetermined.

General study results and limits: Unmutated variant regions are reportedly targeted by nearly half of spike-specific TCRs. Donors skewed white British and female; clonal diversity was possibly underestimated. Increased Spike-specific TCR breadth and depth were observed after two AZD1222 doses.

The sequencing here drew on peripheral blood, taken 28 days after the second AZD1222 dose. This sequence was found in an adult who received the AZD1222 COVID-19 vaccine. The V and J genes are TRBV6-5 and TRBJ2-3; D is ambiguous. The CDR3 loop reads CASSYSLRTDTQYF. CDR3 in DNA: TGTGCCAGCAGTTACTCTCTCCGCACAGATACGCAGTATTTT.